Shown below are 32 T cell receptor beta chains from a single sample sequenced in a study of blood T cell repertoires in COVID-19. Method: immunoSEQ multiplex PCR; TCRdb's copy keeps in-frame clones and lacks some. The sample has about 64,000 clones, roughly 82% seen once. Sequences were obtained from peripheral blood. These receptors were taken from a human donor in a cohort sampled during active COVID-19.

The chain has TRBV5-8 and TRBJ1-5; 9 bases line up with TRBD1. Trimming took 4 bases from V and 4 from J; bases not matched to a gene: 9. Per germline, CDR1 SGHTS and CDR2 YDEGEE. The CDR3 is made up of 16 amino acids. This chain's CDR3 is CASSPGGQGINQPQHF. DNA for the CDR3: TGTGCCAGCAGCCCGGGGGGACAGGGAATAAATCAGCCCCAGCATTTT.

This clone came up a few times. The V call is TRBV5-1, the J call TRBJ2-3; 10 bases match TRBD1. Germline assignment: CDR1 SGHRS and CDR2 YFSETQ. V was clipped by 3 bases and J by 2 bases; unmatched bases: 6. The CDR3 extends over 16 amino acids. The CDR3 reads CASSSYGTGATDTQYF. The CDR3 coding sequence is TGCGCCAGCAGCTCGTACGGGACAGGGGCCACAGATACGCAGTATTTT.

J is TRBJ2-2 and V is TRBV18; D is unclear. CDR1 and CDR2 from the germline V gene are KGHSH and LQKENI. This CDR3 region has 15 residues. V was cut by 6 bases and J by 3 bases, with 14 bases left in between. This chain's CDR3 is CASSFRTFDTGELFF. CDR3 nucleotides: TGTGCCAGCTCTTTCCGTACTTTTGACACCGGGGAGCTGTTTTTT.

The genes are TRBV7-9 and TRBJ2-7, with 7 bases aligning to TRBD1. Germline V gene sequence: CDR1 SEHNR, CDR2 FQNEAQ (reference sequence). V lost 4 bases, J lost 3 bases, and 3 bases stayed unmatched. This CDR3 region has 13 residues. The DNA for the CDR3 is TGTGCCAGCAGCTCCTCAGGGGGCTACGAGCAGTACTTC. As protein: CASSSSGGYEQYF.

V is TRBV3-1 (or the pseudogene TRBV3-2) and J is TRBJ1-1; D remains ambiguous. The germline V gene encodes CDR1 LGHDT and CDR2 YNNKEL (reference sequence). Trimming cost V 4 bases and J 10 bases, with 16 bases left between them. The length of the CDR3 is 13 residues. The CDR3 sequence: CASSPSEGFVAFF. The CDR3 nucleotides are TGTGCCAGCAGCCCCTCTGAGGGATTTGTAGCTTTCTTT.

The chain uses TRBV9 and TRBJ2-3, with a tentative D call TRBD1 (6 bases). The CDR3 length is 15 residues. Trimming took off 0 bases at V and 0 bases at J, with 8 bases between the two ends. CDR1 is SGDLS and CDR2 is YYNGEE in the germline V gene. CDR3 loop: CASSVDRASTDTQYF. For the CDR3, the DNA is TGTGCCAGCAGCGTAGACAGGGCTAGCACAGATACGCAGTATTTT.

The chain links TRBV25-1 to TRBJ2-2, with TRBD2 identical over 15 bases. The CDR3 is made up of 16 amino acids. CDR1 MGHDK and CDR2 SYGVNS come from the germline V gene. Unmatched junction bases numbered 4, after V lost 8 bases and J lost 3 bases. Here the CDR3 reads CASGLAGGPYTGELFF. CDR3 sequence (DNA): TGTGCCAGCGGACTAGCGGGGGGGCCGTACACCGGGGAGCTGTTTTTT. The complete variable domain, with remaining parts taken from reference TRBV25-1 and TRBJ2-2, reads EADIYQTPRYLVIGTGKKITLECSQTMGHDKMYWYQQDPGMELHLIHYSYGVNSTEKGDLSSESTVSRIRTEHFPLTLESARPSHTSQYLCASGLAGGPYTGELFFGEGSRLTVL.

This clone occurred a few times. The identical CDR3 is also encoded by other nucleotide sequences in the sample. The rearrangement joins TRBV29-1 to TRBJ2-5; D unresolved. V shed 3 bases and J shed 2 bases, with 4 bases lying between them. This CDR3 is 11 amino acids long. Germline V lookup: CDR1 SQVTM, CDR2 ANQGSEA. The CDR3 region is CSVERQETQYF. The CDR3 nucleotides are TGCAGCGTTGAGAGGCAAGAGACCCAGTACTTC.

The chain employs TRBV5-8 and TRBJ2-3; D is possibly TRBD1 (7 bases). V dropped 7 bases and J dropped 3 bases, with 21 bases sitting between them. The germline V gene has CDR1 SGHTS and CDR2 YDEGEE. The CDR3 is 16 amino acids. The CDR3 DNA follows: TGTGCCAGCCCTAGCGCGGCGGCAGGGGGAACAGATACGCAGTATTTT. Residues: CASPSAAAGGTDTQYF.

This chain uses TRBV9 with TRBJ2-1, with TRBD2 matching over 8 bases. V was pared by 4 bases and J by 6 bases, with 6 bases of the junction left unmatched. The CDR3 sequence is 14 residues long. The germline V gene has CDR1 SGDLS and CDR2 YYNGEE. The CDR3 nucleotides are TGTGCCAGCAGCCCAAGGACTAGCCCCAATGAGCAGTTCTTC. Protein: CASSPRTSPNEQFF.

The chain carries TRBV30 and TRBJ2-1, with a weak D call TRBD1 (6 bases). V was cut by 2 bases and J by 10 bases, with 21 bases left in between. Germline values: CDR1 GTSNPN, CDR2 SVGIG (reference sequence). The CDR3 runs to 15 residues. DNA for the CDR3: TGTGCCTGGAGTCCGGGACATCTGGGGATGGTGGAGCAGTTCTTC. This codes for CAWSPGHLGMVEQFF.

For this clone: The sample contains more than one DNA sequence encoding this CDR3. The V gene is TRBV29-1, the J gene TRBJ2-1; 8 bases align to TRBD2. The germline V gene has CDR1 SQVTM and CDR2 ANQGSEA. The CDR3 has 14 amino acids. Germline trimming cut 4 bases from V and 1 base from J; bases unmatched to any gene: 3. The CDR3 coding sequence is TGCAGCGTTGGAGGCGGGGGGTCCTACAATGAGCAGTTCTTC. As protein: CSVGGGGSYNEQFF.

This clone was observed a single time. The chain combines TRBV5-6 with TRBJ1-4; perhaps TRBD1 as D (6 bases). The CDR3 has 14 amino acids. The germline CDR1 and CDR2 sequences are SGHDT and YYEEEE. V lost 0 bases and J 7 bases, leaving 10 bases between the germline ends. For the CDR3, the DNA is TGTGCCAGCAGCTTGGTGGACAGCCTTGAAAAACTGTTTTTT. This sequence encodes CASSLVDSLEKLFF.

The genes are TRBV24-1 and TRBJ1-1, with 8 bases that match TRBD1. V shed 5 bases, J shed 5 bases, and the junction held 9 bases outside the gene matches. This CDR3 has 15 residues. Germline CDR1 KGHDR, CDR2 SFDVKD. The CDR3 nucleotides are TGTGCCACCAGTGCAGCCGACAGGGGAGGAACTGAAGCTTTCTTT. As protein: CATSAADRGGTEAFF.

V gene TRBV10-3 combines with J gene TRBJ1-1; 9 positions agree with TRBD1. Per germline, CDR1 ENHRY and CDR2 SYGVKD. V lost 3 bases and J lost 10; bases outside the gene matches: 12. The CDR3 is 15 amino acids. The CDR3 spells CAISDPRDREIAAFF. The CDR3 bases are TGTGCCATCAGTGACCCCCGGGACAGGGAAATTGCAGCTTTCTTT.

The rearrangement uses TRBV27 and TRBJ2-7, with D possibly TRBD1 on 5 matching bases. The CDR3 runs 14 residues. CDR1 and CDR2 (germline): MNHEY, SMNVEV (reference sequence). The V gene lost 0 bases and the J gene lost 3 bases, with 9 bases spanning the gap. As DNA, the CDR3 is TGTGCCAGCAGTTTATCCCTCGACAGCTACGAGCAGTACTTC. Its translation: CASSLSLDSYEQYF.

This clone was counted ten times or more. V gene TRBV15 combines with J gene TRBJ1-3, with D hard to call. Looked up from germline, CDR1 is LNHNV and CDR2 is YYDKDF (reference sequence). The CDR3 is made up of 14 amino acids. Trimming pared 4 bases from V and 0 bases from J, leaving 7 bases between. CDR3 amino acids: CATSNIFSGNTIYF. For the CDR3, the DNA is TGTGCCACCAGCAATATCTTCTCTGGAAACACCATATATTTT.

The V gene is TRBV11-3, the J gene TRBJ2-5; 11 bases line up with TRBD2. Per the germline V gene, CDR1 is SGHNT and CDR2 is YENEEA. There are 16 residues in the CDR3. J gave up 2 bases and V 1 base, and 3 bases lay outside the gene matches. The CDR3 reads CASSLGGTSGQETQYF. DNA for the CDR3: TGTGCCAGCAGCTTAGGAGGGACTAGCGGTCAAGAGACCCAGTACTTC.

In this sample, this clone turned up a few times. This chain connects TRBV5-1 to TRBJ2-2, with a possible D match to TRBD1 (6 bases). The CDR3 contains 15 residues. Germline V CDR1 and CDR2: SGHRS, YFSETQ. V was shortened by 1 base and J by 1 base, with 8 bases between the two germline ends. The CDR3 coding sequence is TGCGCCAGCAGCTTGCTAGGGGGGAACACCGGGGAGCTGTTTTTT. It encodes CASSLLGGNTGELFF.

The chain's CDR3 is CASSVDHGSTDTQYF. Here the CDR3 DNA reads TGTGCCAGCAGCGTAGACCACGGGAGCACAGATACGCAGTATTTT. The chain uses TRBV9 and TRBJ2-3; D is unresolved. The CDR3 contains 15 residues. Germline loops: CDR1 SGDLS, CDR2 YYNGEE. The V end lost 0 bases, the J end lost 0 bases, and 8 bases lay between the germline ends.

The gene calls are TRBV5-5 and TRBJ2-1; 8 bases align to TRBD2. CDR1 SGHKS and CDR2 YYEKEE come from the germline V gene (reference sequence). There are 15 residues in the CDR3. With 2 bases clipped from V and 5 bases from J, the junction kept 6 bases outside the gene matches. The CDR3 reads CASSLSAGVNNEQFF. The CDR3 bases are TGTGCCAGCAGCTTATCAGCGGGGGTCAACAATGAGCAGTTCTTC.

The chain employs TRBV19 and TRBJ1-6; TRBD1 might be the D (6 bases). This CDR3 region has 16 residues. Deletions cut 3 bases from V and 10 bases from J, with 19 bases between. From germline, CDR1 is LNHDA and CDR2 SQIVND (reference sequence). This CDR3 is CASSILGTGQSSPLHF. CDR3 nucleotide sequence: TGTGCCAGTAGTATCCTTGGTACAGGGCAGTCGTCACCCCTCCACTTT.

The V call is TRBV5-1, the J call TRBJ2-5, with a tentative D call TRBD2 (6 bases). The CDR3 is 13 amino acids. The V gene lost 4 bases and the J gene lost 5 bases, with 12 bases spanning the gap. Germline V gene data show CDR1 as SGHRS and CDR2 as YFSETQ. The CDR3 DNA is TGCGCCAGCAGCGCGGGGACGAGGGAGACCCAGTACTTC. It specifies CASSAGTRETQYF. Drawing the rest from reference TRBV5-1 and TRBJ2-5, the complete variable domain is KAGVTQTPRYLIKTRGQQVTLSCSPISGHRSVSWYQQTPGQGLQFLFEYFSETQRNKGNFPGRFSGRQFSNSRSEMNVSTLELGDSALYLCASSAGTRETQYFGPGTRLLVL.

CDR3: CASSGTGPTGELFF. For the CDR3, the DNA is TGCGCCAGCAGCGGGACAGGGCCAACCGGGGAGCTGTTTTTT. The chain uses TRBV5-1 and TRBJ2-2, with 9 bases that match TRBD1. CDR1 is SGHRS, CDR2 YFSETQ, per germline. The CDR3 runs 14 residues. V was clipped by 4 bases and J by 5 bases; unmatched bases: 3.

This chain links TRBV5-6 with TRBJ2-5; no clear D. Trimming stripped 0 bases from V and 5 bases from J, with 14 bases between. Germline V gene data show CDR1 as SGHDT and CDR2 as YYEEEE. The length of the CDR3 is 15 residues. The CDR3 spells CASSLGAPERETQYF. As DNA, the CDR3 is TGTGCCAGCAGCTTGGGAGCTCCCGAGAGGGAGACCCAGTACTTC.

V usage is TRBV30 and J usage is TRBJ2-5, with D possibly matching TRBD1 (5 bases). CDR1 GTSNPN and CDR2 SVGIG come from the germline V gene (reference sequence). This CDR3 region has 15 residues. Between the trimmed V and J ends, which lost 0 bases and 2 bases, there was a span of 13 bases. In DNA form, the CDR3 reads TGTGCCTGGAGTGTTTCCGGTGCAGGGCAAGAGACCCAGTACTTC. Its protein is CAWSVSGAGQETQYF.

The CDR3 coding sequence is TGCGCCAGCAGCTCGGGACAGGGGGGCTCACCCCTCCACTTT. Translation: CASSSGQGGSPLHF. The chain uses TRBV5-1 and TRBJ1-6, with 11 bases matching TRBD1. This CDR3 is 14 amino acids long. Per the germline V gene, CDR1 is SGHRS and CDR2 is YFSETQ. With V trimmed by 3 bases and J by 10 bases, 3 bases remained unmatched.

This clone was seen more than once but under ten times. The rearrangement uses TRBV7-8 and TRBJ1-5, with D hard to call. Germline-derived CDR1 and CDR2 are SGHVS and FQNEAQ. The CDR3 has 16 residues. The V end was cut by 5 bases, the J end by 0 bases, with 14 bases between. CDR3 region: CASSALRKNSNQPQHF. CDR3 sequence (DNA): TGTGCCAGCAGCGCACTCAGGAAAAATAGCAATCAGCCCCAGCATTTT.

The V call is TRBV3-1 (or the pseudogene TRBV3-2), the J call TRBJ2-3, with D tentatively TRBD2 (7 bases). Germline CDR1 reads LGHDT; CDR2 reads YNNKEL (reference sequence). Trimming left V 2 bases short and J 1 base short, with 13 bases between. This CDR3 contains 16 residues. CDR3 sequence (DNA): TGTGCCAGCAGCCAACGTGGGGGGGCCCGCACAGATACGCAGTATTTT. Translation: CASSQRGGARTDTQYF.

This rearrangement joins TRBV5-5 to TRBJ1-2, with D possibly matching TRBD1 (6 bases). CDR3 size: 16 residues. Trimming removed 4 bases at V and 0 bases at J, with 16 bases between. Germline V CDR1 and CDR2: SGHKS, YYEKEE (reference sequence). CDR3 bases: TGTGCCAGCAGCCCACGCCCGGACAGCACTAACTATGGCTACACCTTC. Amino acids: CASSPRPDSTNYGYTF. Supplemented by reference TRBV5-5 and TRBJ1-2, the full variable domain reads DAGVTQSPTHLIKTRGQQVTLRCSPISGHKSVSWYQQVLGQGPQFIFQYYEKEERGRGNFPDRFSARQFPNYSSELNVNALLLGDSALYLCASSPRPDSTNYGYTFGSGTRLTVV.

The rearrangement uses TRBV5-6 and TRBJ2-5; perhaps TRBD2 as D (7 bases). Germline CDR1 SGHDT, CDR2 YYEEEE. This CDR3 contains 13 residues. Between the trimmed V and J ends, which lost 2 bases and 5 bases, there was a span of 10 bases. The DNA for the CDR3 is TGTGCCAGCAGCTTCGGGGGGCGGGAGACCCAGTACTTC. It encodes CASSFGGRETQYF.

Here the CDR3 DNA reads TGTGCCAGCACGGACAGGGTCCCAGATACGCAGTATTTT. This gives the protein CASTDRVPDTQYF. This chain connects TRBV21-1 to TRBJ2-3; the D call of TRBD1 is as the table states it, not checked on the DNA. TRBV21-1 is noted as a pseudogene. CDR3 length: 13 amino acids.